This entry lists 25 T cell receptor beta chains sequenced from one sample in a study of T cell repertoires in cytomegalovirus infection (dated by TCRdb to between 2018 and 2021). Data came from an Illumina HiSeq 1500. Using fastp at Q25 and MiXCR, TCRdb reprocessed the public reads and kept productive beta chains. Records with the same CDR3 protein are collapsed into one entry carrying the most frequent genes and DNA. The sample contains 250,000 to 300,000 distinct CDR3 sequences, around 15% of them found a single time. About 8.7% of the sample comes from the top ten. Source material: PBMCs. Receptors originate from a human donor in good health (CMV status not recorded). Some clones in this sample may be carry-over from other donors' samples.

This chain links TRBV3-1 with TRBJ2-1; tentative D call: TRBD2 (6 bases). Germline V gives CDR1 LGHDT, CDR2 YNNKEL (reference sequence). V was trimmed by 1 base and J by 6 bases, leaving 19 bases between them. This CDR3 contains 17 residues. In nucleotides, the CDR3 is TGTGCCAGCAGCCAAGTTGGTGGGAGGAGTATTGTCAATGAGCAGTTCTTC. As protein: CASSQVGGRSIVNEQFF.

This clonotype was seen only a few times. The chain combines TRBV20-1 with TRBJ2-7; TRBD2 is a possible D gene (6 bases). This CDR3 is built from 12 residues. The germline gives CDR1 DFQATT, CDR2 SNEGSKA (reference sequence). V lost 5 bases and J 6 bases, leaving 14 bases between the germline ends. CDR3 region: CSAGRSSAEQYF. As DNA, the CDR3 is TGCAGTGCTGGAAGATCTAGCGCCGAGCAGTACTTC.

CDR3 DNA sequence: TGTGCCAGCAGTTCAATAGCGACGGGCACTGAAGCTTTCTTT. As protein: CASSSIATGTEAFF. J is TRBJ1-1 and V is TRBV6-2 or TRBV6-3; D not certain. Deletions cut 4 bases from V and 4 bases from J, with 13 bases between. Germline V lookup: CDR1 MNHEY, CDR2 SVGEGT. The CDR3 covers 14 residues.

The chain employs TRBV6-2 or TRBV6-3 and TRBJ2-1, with 9 bases matching TRBD2. The V and J ends lost 5 bases and 2 bases, in that order; junction bases with no gene match: 4. The CDR3 is made up of 15 amino acids. Germline V gives CDR1 MNHEY, CDR2 SVGEGT. This CDR3 is CASSLSGGTYNEQFF. CDR3 DNA sequence: TGTGCCAGCAGTCTCAGCGGGGGGACCTACAATGAGCAGTTCTTC.

This clonotype was seen repeatedly, ten times or more. The chain couples TRBV5-4 to TRBJ2-7; maybe TRBD1 (6 bases). The CDR3 length is 15 residues. Germline CDR1 SGHNT, CDR2 YYREEE (reference sequence). V gave up 4 bases and J gave up 5 bases, with 19 bases separating them. As DNA, the CDR3 is TGTGCCAGCAGCGGGGGCCGTAGGAGACTCGACGAGCAGTACTTC. The encoded protein is CASSGGRRRLDEQYF.

In its sample, this clonotype was seen many times. This chain connects TRBV7-9 to TRBJ2-4; TRBD1 is a possible D gene (5 bases). In germline, CDR1 is SEHNR, CDR2 FQNEAQ (reference sequence). The CDR3 runs to 12 residues. V lost 1 base and J lost 14, with 12 bases in between. DNA for the CDR3: TGTGCCAGCAGCTTAGACAGGTCCTATGAGTACTTC. Its translation is CASSLDRSYEYF.

This clonotype was recorded at least ten times. This rearrangement joins TRBV6-4 to TRBJ2-1, with D perhaps TRBD2 (5 bases). CDR3 size: 13 residues. CDR1 MRHNA and CDR2 SNTAGT come from the germline V gene. V was pared by 4 bases and J by 5 bases, with 9 bases between. For the CDR3, the DNA is TGTGCCAGCAGTGCGGGGTCCAACAATGAGCAGTTCTTC. Translation: CASSAGSNNEQFF.

There are a few counts of this clonotype. This chain uses TRBV5-1 with TRBJ2-7; 8 bases map to TRBD2. Losses at the gene ends were 8 bases for V and 7 bases for J; bases not matched to a gene: 11. The CDR3 has 13 amino acids. Germline V lookup: CDR1 SGHRS, CDR2 YFSETQ. The CDR3 reads CASRYHTGGEQYF. CDR3 DNA sequence: TGCGCCAGTAGATATCATACGGGGGGGGAGCAGTACTTC.

This clonotype appeared many times. The rearrangement links TRBV7-2 to TRBJ1-5; D is unclear. From germline, CDR1 is SGHTA and CDR2 FQGNSA. Trimming removed 6 bases at V and 0 bases at J, with 12 bases between. This CDR3 is 15 amino acids long. This CDR3 is CASRSKTSSNQPQHF. The CDR3 region has the DNA TGTGCCAGCAGATCCAAGACAAGTAGCAATCAGCCCCAGCATTTT.

The gene calls are TRBV7-9 and TRBJ2-3; 7 bases are a match to TRBD1. The V gene's germline CDR1 is SEHNR and CDR2 FQNEAQ (reference sequence). Trimming removed 5 bases from V and 2 bases from J; junction bases left unmatched: 7. CDR3 length equals 15 residues. In DNA, the CDR3 is TGTGCCAGCAGCACCTCCGGGACAGACACAGATACGCAGTATTTT. Translation gives CASSTSGTDTDTQYF.

This clonotype was seen only once. This may be a read error: a much more frequent sequence differs by one nucleotide. This rearrangement joins TRBV11-2 to TRBJ2-3; D remains unclear. Per germline, CDR1 SGHAT and CDR2 FQNNGV. CDR3 length: 16 residues. The CDR3, as DNA: TGTGCCGGCAGCCCGGCTGGTCTTTTACCCACAGATACGCAGTATTTT. Its translation is CAGSPAGLLPTDTQYF.

This clonotype occurred many times. CDR3 sequence (DNA): TGTGCCAGCAGCTCCCTGGGGGGGAACACCGGGGAGCTGTTTTTT. Its protein is CASSSLGGNTGELFF. The rearrangement joins TRBV7-8 to TRBJ2-2, with a tentative D call TRBD2 (6 bases). Per the germline V gene, CDR1 is SGHVS and CDR2 is FQNEAQ. The CDR3 runs 15 residues. V lost 4 bases and J lost 1, with 10 bases in between. Supplemented by reference TRBV7-8 and TRBJ2-2, the full variable domain reads GAGVSQSPRYKVAKRGQDVALRCDPISGHVSLFWYQQALGQGPEFLTYFQNEAQLDKSGLPSDRFFAERPEGSVSTLKIQRTQQEDSAVYLCASSSLGGNTGELFFGEGSRLTVL.

The table lists this clonotype with many counts. The chain uses TRBV7-8 and TRBJ2-7; a possible D gene is TRBD1 (7 bases). Trimming shortened V by 4 bases and J by 4 bases, and 23 bases separated the two germline ends. CDR1 is SGHVS and CDR2 is FQNEAQ in the germline V gene. CDR3 size: 17 residues. CDR3 loop: CASSSYGKGARGYEQYF. The CDR3 nucleotides read TGTGCCAGCAGCTCATACGGGAAGGGGGCGCGGGGTTACGAGCAGTACTTC. The full variable domain, rest sourced from reference TRBV7-8 and TRBJ2-7, is GAGVSQSPRYKVAKRGQDVALRCDPISGHVSLFWYQQALGQGPEFLTYFQNEAQLDKSGLPSDRFFAERPEGSVSTLKIQRTQQEDSAVYLCASSSYGKGARGYEQYFGPGTRLTVT.

There are many counts of this clonotype. The chain uses TRBV12-3 or TRBV12-4 and TRBJ2-2; either TRBD1 or TRBD2 may fit D (5 bases each). The CDR3 is 14 residues long. The germline V and J ends were trimmed by 5 bases and 8 bases, with 15 bases remaining between them. The CDR3 loop reads CASSPGTLMGELFF. The CDR3 DNA reads TGTGCCAGCAGTCCGGGGACCTTAATGGGGGAGCTGTTTTTT.

This clonotype was observed a few times. This chain links TRBV29-1 with TRBJ2-7; TRBD2 agrees at 12 bases. The V and J ends lost 7 bases and 5 bases, in that order; junction bases with no gene match: 6. CDR1 SQVTM and CDR2 ANQGSEA come from the germline V gene. The CDR3 extends over 13 amino acids. CDR3 loop: CSARLAGVNEQYF. The CDR3 coding sequence is TGCAGCGCCAGACTAGCGGGAGTCAACGAGCAGTACTTC.

The chain combines TRBV5-1 with TRBJ2-1; the match to TRBD2 covers 14 bases. J was trimmed by 7 bases and V by 4 bases; bases with no gene match: 4. The CDR3 loop spans 15 amino acids. Germline V CDR1 and CDR2: SGHRS, YFSETQ. The CDR3 nucleotides read TGCGCCAGCAGCACCGGACTAGCGGGAGGAAATGAGCAGTTCTTC. Translated, it gives CASSTGLAGGNEQFF.

This clonotype has ten or more counts. V usage is TRBV19 and J usage is TRBJ1-1; D is unclear. This CDR3 contains 12 residues. CDR1 and CDR2 (germline): LNHDA, SQIVND (reference sequence). Trimming removed 7 bases at V and 4 bases at J, with 10 bases between. CDR3 bases: TGTGCCAGTACCCCGTCTAGCACTGAAGCTTTCTTT. This codes for CASTPSSTEAFF.

Only a few counts were recorded for this clonotype. The chain links TRBV7-9 to TRBJ2-1; tentative D call: TRBD1 (5 bases). The CDR3 covers 12 residues. Germline CDR1 reads SEHNR; CDR2 reads FQNEAQ (reference sequence). V was pared by 0 bases and J by 10 bases, with 7 bases between. The CDR3 region has the DNA TGTGCCAGCAGCTTAGCGGGGCGGGAGCAGTTCTTC. Protein: CASSLAGREQFF.

At least ten counts were recorded for this clonotype. V is TRBV7-2 and J is TRBJ2-4, with D perhaps TRBD1 (5 bases). The V gene's germline CDR1 is SGHTA and CDR2 FQGNSA. This CDR3 comprises 15 residues. Trimming cost V 6 bases and J 0 bases, with 12 bases left between them. The CDR3 spells CASSLDRLAKNIQYF. The CDR3 bases are TGTGCCAGCAGTCTAGACAGACTAGCCAAAAACATTCAGTACTTC. The full variable domain, with the rest looked up from reference TRBV7-2 and TRBJ2-4, is GAGVSQSPSNKVTEKGKDVELRCDPISGHTALYWYRQSLGQGLEFLIYFQGNSAPDKSGLPSDRFSAERTGGSVSTLTIQRTQQEDSAVYLCASSLDRLAKNIQYFGAGTRLSVL.

The V call is TRBV2, the J call TRBJ2-1; TRBD1 or TRBD2 may be the D gene (5 bases each). Per germline, CDR1 SNHLY and CDR2 FYNNEI. V was clipped by 7 bases and J by 8 bases, with 15 bases between them. The CDR3 is made up of 13 amino acids. This CDR3 is CASTDPWGYEQFF. The CDR3 DNA reads TGTGCCAGCACAGACCCCTGGGGGTATGAGCAGTTCTTC.

V gene TRBV28 combines with J gene TRBJ2-1, with 9 bases fitting TRBD2. The CDR3 length is 15 residues. V was pared by 6 bases and J by 1 base, with 4 bases of the junction left unmatched. The germline CDR1 and CDR2 sequences are MDHEN and SYDVKM. In DNA form, the CDR3 reads TGTGCCAGCAGCAAAAGCGGGGGGTCCTACAATGAGCAGTTCTTC. Translation gives CASSKSGGSYNEQFF.

The chain carries TRBV12-3 or TRBV12-4 and TRBJ2-2; 7 bases agree with TRBD1. The CDR3 is made up of 14 amino acids. V shed 11 bases and J 1 base; nucleotides not matched to a gene: 7. CDR3 amino acids: CAGGRGKNTGELFF. CDR3 nucleotides: TGTGCCGGAGGCAGGGGGAAGAACACCGGGGAGCTGTTTTTT.

This clonotype has ten or more counts. One junction end does not reproduce the germline sequence, and a read error may be involved. The chain carries TRBV7-3 and TRBJ2-1, with 9 bases identical to TRBD1. CDR3 length: 13 amino acids. The germline V gene encodes CDR1 SGHTA and CDR2 FQGTGA. Here the CDR3 reads CASSFSPGQGEHF. The CDR3 DNA reads TGTGCCAGCAGCTTCTCACCGGGACAGGGCGAACACTTC. Together with reference TRBV7-3 and TRBJ2-1, the CDR3 gives the full variable domain: GAGVSQTPSNKVTEKGKYVELRCDPISGHTALYWYRQSLGQGPEFLIYFQGTGAADDSGLPNDRFFAVRPEGSVSTLKIQRTERGDSAVYLCASSFSPGQGEHFGPGTRLTVL.

There are many counts of this clonotype. This chain links TRBV7-9 with TRBJ2-6; D might be TRBD1 (5 bases). The germline gives CDR1 SEHNR, CDR2 FQNEAQ (reference sequence). The CDR3 totals 18 residues. Trimming shortened V by 5 bases and J by 0 bases, and 17 bases separated the two germline ends. The CDR3 region is CASSRQTPQLSGANVLTF. In nucleotides, the CDR3 is TGTGCCAGCAGCAGACAGACTCCTCAACTCTCTGGGGCCAACGTCCTGACTTTC.

This clonotype was counted many times. The rearrangement uses TRBV7-2 and TRBJ2-7; D is undetermined. The CDR3 contains 14 residues. V lost 1 base, J lost 2 bases, and 9 bases lay in between. Germline CDR1 reads SGHTA; CDR2 reads FQGNSA. This chain's CDR3 is CASSLVAQAYEQYF. CDR3 nucleotide sequence: TGTGCCAGCAGCTTAGTGGCGCAGGCCTACGAGCAGTACTTC.